This record concerns one T cell receptor beta chain sequence. Its antigen is not known. Libraries were prepared by immunoSEQ multiplex PCR; TCRdb keeps only in-frame clonotypes and omits some of them. This sample has about 100,000 clones, with 90% found just once. This sample was taken from a study of T cell responses to AZD1222 COVID-19 vaccine. Study background: Second-dose intervals near 4 or 12 weeks were combined. Points from the study as a whole: A rise in Spike-specific TCR breadth and depth followed two AZD1222 doses. The donor group comprised mostly white British people and more females; the analysis possibly underestimated clonal diversity. Nearly half of the spike-specific TCRs reportedly recognize variant regions that carry no mutations.

This material consisted of peripheral blood, taken on day 0 of AZD1222 vaccination. The TCR sequence derives from an adult in good health.

The CDR3 region has the DNA TGTGCCAGCAGCTTAGCCCCGCCCCTAACCTACGAGCAGTACTTC. As protein: CASSLAPPLTYEQYF. The chain couples TRBV7-2 to TRBJ2-7; D remains unclear. This CDR3 spans 15 amino acids. The ends were cut back, 0 bases at V and 2 bases at J, with 11 bases in the middle. CDR1 and CDR2 from the germline V gene are SGHTA and FQGNSA. Variable domain in full (rest from reference TRBV7-2 and TRBJ2-7): GAGVSQSPSNKVTEKGKDVELRCDPISGHTALYWYRQSLGQGLEFLIYFQGNSAPDKSGLPSDRFSAERTGGSVSTLTIQRTQQEDSAVYLCASSLAPPLTYEQYFGPGTRLTVT.